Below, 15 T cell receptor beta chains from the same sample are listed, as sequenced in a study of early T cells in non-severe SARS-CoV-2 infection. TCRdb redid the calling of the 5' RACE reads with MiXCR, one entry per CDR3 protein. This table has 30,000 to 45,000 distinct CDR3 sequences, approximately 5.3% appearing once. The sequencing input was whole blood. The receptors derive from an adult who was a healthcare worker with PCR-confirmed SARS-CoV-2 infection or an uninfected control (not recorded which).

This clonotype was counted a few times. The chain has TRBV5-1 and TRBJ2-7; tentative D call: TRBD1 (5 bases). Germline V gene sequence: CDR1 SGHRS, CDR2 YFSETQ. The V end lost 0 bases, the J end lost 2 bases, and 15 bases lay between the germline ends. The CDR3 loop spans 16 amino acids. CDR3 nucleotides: TGCGCCAGCAGCTTGGGGATCTATCCGACAGCCTACGAGCAGTACTTC. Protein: CASSLGIYPTAYEQYF.

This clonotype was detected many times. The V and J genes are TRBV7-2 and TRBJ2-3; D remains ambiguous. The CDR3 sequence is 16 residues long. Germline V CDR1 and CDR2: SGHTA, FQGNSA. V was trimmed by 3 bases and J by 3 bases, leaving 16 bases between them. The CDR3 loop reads CASSLVRLQATDTQYF. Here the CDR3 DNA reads TGTGCCAGCAGCTTGGTTCGACTTCAAGCGACAGATACGCAGTATTTT.

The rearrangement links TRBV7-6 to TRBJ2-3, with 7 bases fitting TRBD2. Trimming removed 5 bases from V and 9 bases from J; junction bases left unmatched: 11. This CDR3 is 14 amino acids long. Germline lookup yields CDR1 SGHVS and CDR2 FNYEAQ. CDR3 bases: TGTGCCAGCAGCGAAACGGAGGGACTACACACGCAGTATTTT. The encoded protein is CASSETEGLHTQYF.

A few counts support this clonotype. DNA of the CDR3: TGTGCCAGCAGCTTTTGGCTAGCACCCTCTACCAACAATGAGCAGTTCTTC. Its translation is CASSFWLAPSTNNEQFF. This chain connects TRBV11-2 to TRBJ2-1, with D possibly being TRBD2 (5 bases). In germline, CDR1 is SGHAT, CDR2 FQNNGV. Trimming took 3 bases from V and 5 from J, leaving 20 bases between them. This CDR3 region has 17 residues.

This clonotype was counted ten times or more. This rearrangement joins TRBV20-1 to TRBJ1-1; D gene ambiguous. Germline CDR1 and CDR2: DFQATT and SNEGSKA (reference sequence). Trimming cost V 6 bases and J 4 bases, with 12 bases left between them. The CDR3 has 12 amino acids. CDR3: CSATNRGTEAFF. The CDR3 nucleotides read TGCAGTGCGACCAACCGTGGCACTGAAGCTTTCTTT.

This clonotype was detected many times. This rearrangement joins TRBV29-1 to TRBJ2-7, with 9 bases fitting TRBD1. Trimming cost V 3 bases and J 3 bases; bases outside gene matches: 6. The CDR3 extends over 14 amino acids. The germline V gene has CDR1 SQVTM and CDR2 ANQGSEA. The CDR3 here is CSVDHGQGNYEQYF. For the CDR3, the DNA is TGCAGCGTTGACCATGGACAGGGGAACTACGAGCAGTACTTC.

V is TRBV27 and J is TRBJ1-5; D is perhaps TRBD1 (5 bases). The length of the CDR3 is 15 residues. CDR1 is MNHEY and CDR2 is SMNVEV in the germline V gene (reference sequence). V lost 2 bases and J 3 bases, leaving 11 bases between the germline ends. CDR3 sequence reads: CASSLVRGYNQPQHF. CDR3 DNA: TGTGCCAGCAGTTTAGTTAGGGGATACAATCAGCCCCAGCATTTT.

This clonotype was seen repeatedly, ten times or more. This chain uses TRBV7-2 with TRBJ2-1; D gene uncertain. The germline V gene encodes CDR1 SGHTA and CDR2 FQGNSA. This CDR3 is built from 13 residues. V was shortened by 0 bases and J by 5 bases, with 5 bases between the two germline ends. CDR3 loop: CASSLARDNEQFF. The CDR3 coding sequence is TGTGCCAGCAGCTTAGCGCGTGACAATGAGCAGTTCTTC.

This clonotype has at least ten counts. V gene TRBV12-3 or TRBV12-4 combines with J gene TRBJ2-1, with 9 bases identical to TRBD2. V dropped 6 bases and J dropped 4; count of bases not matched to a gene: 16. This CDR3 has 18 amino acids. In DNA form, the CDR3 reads TGTGCCAGCAGCCTCTCGGGCGCGGGAGGGCCAAGGTACAATGAGCAGTTCTTC. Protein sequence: CASSLSGAGGPRYNEQFF.

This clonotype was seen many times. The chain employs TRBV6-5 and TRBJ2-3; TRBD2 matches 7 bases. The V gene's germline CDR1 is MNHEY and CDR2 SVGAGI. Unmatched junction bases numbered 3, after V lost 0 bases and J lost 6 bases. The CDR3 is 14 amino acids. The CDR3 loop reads CASSYSRRGDTQYF. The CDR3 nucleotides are TGTGCCAGCAGTTACTCGAGGCGGGGGGATACGCAGTATTTT.

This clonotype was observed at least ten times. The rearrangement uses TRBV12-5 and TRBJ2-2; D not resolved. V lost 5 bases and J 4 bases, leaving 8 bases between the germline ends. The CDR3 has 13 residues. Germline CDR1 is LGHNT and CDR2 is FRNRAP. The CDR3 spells CASGRWITGELFF. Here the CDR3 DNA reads TGTGCTAGTGGTCGGTGGATCACCGGGGAGCTGTTTTTT.

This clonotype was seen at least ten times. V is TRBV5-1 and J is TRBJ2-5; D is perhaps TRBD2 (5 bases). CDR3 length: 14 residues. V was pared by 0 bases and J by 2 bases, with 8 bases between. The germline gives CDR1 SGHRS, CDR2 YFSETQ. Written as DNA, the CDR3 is TGCGCCAGCAGCTTGGGGACTGGACAAGAGACCCAGTACTTC. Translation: CASSLGTGQETQYF.

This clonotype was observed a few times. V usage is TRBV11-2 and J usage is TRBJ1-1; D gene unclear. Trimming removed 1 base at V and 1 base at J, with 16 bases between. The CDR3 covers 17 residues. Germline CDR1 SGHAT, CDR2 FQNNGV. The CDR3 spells CASSLGLDGESNTEAFF. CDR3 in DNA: TGTGCCAGCAGCTTAGGGTTGGACGGGGAGTCGAACACTGAAGCTTTCTTT.

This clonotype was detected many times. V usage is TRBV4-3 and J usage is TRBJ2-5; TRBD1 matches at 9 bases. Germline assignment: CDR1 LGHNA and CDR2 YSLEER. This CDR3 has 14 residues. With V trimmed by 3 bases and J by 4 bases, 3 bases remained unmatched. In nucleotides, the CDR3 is TGCGCCAGCAGCCAGACAGGGGGAGGAGAGACCCAGTACTTC. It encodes CASSQTGGGETQYF.

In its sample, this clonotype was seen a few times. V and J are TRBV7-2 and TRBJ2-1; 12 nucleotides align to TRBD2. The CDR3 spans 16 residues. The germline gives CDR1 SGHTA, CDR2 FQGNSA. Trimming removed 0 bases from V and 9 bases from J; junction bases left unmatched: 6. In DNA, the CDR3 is TGTGCCAGCAGCTTAGCTACTAGCGGGGGGCAGGGTGAGCAGTTCTTC. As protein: CASSLATSGGQGEQFF.